The 31 T cell receptor beta chains below all came from one sample that was sequenced in a study of T cells after yellow fever vaccination. TCRdb reprocessed the 5' RACE reads with MiXCR, giving one entry per CDR3 protein. The data show around 180,000 distinct CDR3 sequences, about 6% seen once. Sequenced material: CD4+ T cells sorted from PBMCs, taken on the day of the first yellow fever vaccination. The receptors originated from a man aged 18 to 29 who received the YFV17D yellow fever vaccine.

The J gene is TRBJ2-7, the V gene TRBV9; possibly TRBD1 for D (6 bases). This CDR3 has 20 amino acids. The ends were cut back, 0 bases at V and 0 bases at J, with 25 bases in the middle. Germline-derived CDR1 and CDR2 are SGDLS and YYNGEE. The CDR3 reads CASSVVTSPDRRLNSYEQYV. CDR3 sequence (DNA): TGTGCCAGCAGCGTAGTCACAAGCCCCGACAGGCGCCTTAACTCCTACGAGCAGTACGTC.

This clonotype came up many times. V gene TRBV29-1 combines with J gene TRBJ2-2; TRBD1 matches 8 bases. Trimming removed 1 base from V and 5 bases from J; junction bases left unmatched: 3. The CDR3 spans 14 residues. CDR1 SQVTM and CDR2 ANQGSEA come from the germline V gene. This chain's CDR3 is CSVEAGGRTGELFF. The CDR3, as DNA: TGCAGCGTTGAAGCAGGGGGCCGGACCGGGGAGCTGTTTTTT.

V usage is TRBV3-1 and J usage is TRBJ1-2; 7 positions match TRBD1. Germline-derived CDR1 and CDR2 are LGHDT and YNNKEL (reference sequence). This CDR3 has 14 amino acids. The V segment lost 4 bases and the J segment 6 bases; nucleotides outside the gene matches: 8. The CDR3 spells CASSPRQGWNGYTF. For the CDR3, the DNA is TGTGCCAGCAGCCCCCGACAGGGATGGAATGGCTACACCTTC. The complete variable domain, with remaining parts taken from reference TRBV3-1 and TRBJ1-2, reads DTAVSQTPKYLVTQMGNDKSIKCEQNLGHDTMYWYKQDSKKFLKIMFSYNNKELIINETVPNRFSPKSPDKAHLNLHINSLELGDSAVYFCASSPRQGWNGYTFGSGTRLTVV.

This clonotype was observed a few times. V and J are TRBV3-1 and TRBJ1-2; D is unclear. Trimming left V 4 bases short and J 6 bases short, with 9 bases between. This CDR3 comprises 12 residues. Germline-derived CDR1 and CDR2 are LGHDT and YNNKEL (reference sequence). The CDR3 spells CASSRTEDGYTF. Here the CDR3 DNA reads TGTGCCAGCAGCCGGACGGAGGATGGCTACACCTTC.

This clonotype was recorded a few times. This rearrangement joins TRBV5-5 to TRBJ1-5; possibly TRBD1 for D (5 bases). The germline gives CDR1 SGHKS, CDR2 YYEKEE (reference sequence). The CDR3 extends over 14 amino acids. The germline V and J ends were trimmed by 0 bases and 5 bases, with 9 bases remaining between them. In DNA form, the CDR3 reads TGTGCCAGCAGCTTGGTCGGGGGGGATCAGCCCCAGCATTTT. Amino acid sequence: CASSLVGGDQPQHF.

This chain joins TRBV20-1 and TRBJ2-3; 10 bases line up with TRBD2. Trimming took 6 bases from V and 7 from J; bases not matched to a gene: 16. Germline values: CDR1 DFQATT, CDR2 SNEGSKA (reference sequence). CDR3 length: 16 residues. The CDR3 region is CSASGVGAGGPNTQYF. The DNA for the CDR3 is TGCAGTGCGTCGGGGGTGGGAGCGGGGGGGCCGAATACGCAGTATTTT.

This clonotype showed up many times. The chain carries TRBV7-9 and TRBJ2-7; D is tentatively TRBD1 or TRBD2 (7 bases each). The CDR3 has 15 residues. The germline V gene encodes CDR1 SEHNR and CDR2 FQNEAQ (reference sequence). The V end lost 5 bases, the J end lost 4 bases, and 18 bases lay between the germline ends. CDR3 region: CASSPPSQGGYEQYF. The DNA of the CDR3 is TGTGCCAGCAGCCCGCCCTCCCAGGGGGGGTACGAGCAGTACTTC.

This clonotype appeared a few times. V is TRBV7-9 and J is TRBJ2-5, with D unresolved. CDR1 SEHNR and CDR2 FQNEAQ come from the germline V gene (reference sequence). V gave up 1 base and J gave up 7 bases, with 13 bases separating them. The CDR3 runs 14 residues. As DNA, the CDR3 is TGTGCCAGCAGCTTAGGTGGCCTTATGGGGACCCAGTACTTC. Amino acid sequence: CASSLGGLMGTQYF.

This clonotype was seen ten or more times. The CDR3 nucleotides are TGTGCCAGCAGCTTCCAGGGGGGAGAGACCCAGTACTTC. Protein: CASSFQGGETQYF. The chain has TRBV7-9 and TRBJ2-5, with D possibly being TRBD1 (7 bases). Trimming removed 3 bases at V and 4 bases at J, with 9 bases between. CDR3 size: 13 residues. CDR1 SEHNR and CDR2 FQNEAQ come from the germline V gene (reference sequence).

This clonotype was detected many times. The J gene is TRBJ2-5, the V gene TRBV29-1; a weak D match, TRBD1 (6 bases). CDR3 length: 12 amino acids. Deletions cut 7 bases from V and 5 bases from J, with 14 bases between. The V gene's germline CDR1 is SQVTM and CDR2 ANQGSEA. The CDR3 sequence: CSAGDIHETQYF. CDR3 in DNA: TGCAGCGCCGGGGACATTCACGAGACCCAGTACTTC. Drawing the rest from reference TRBV29-1 and TRBJ2-5, the complete variable domain is SAVISQKPSRDICQRGTSLTIQCQVDSQVTMMFWYRQQPGQSLTLIATANQGSEATYESGFVIDKFPISRPNLTFSTLTVSNMSPEDSSIYLCSAGDIHETQYFGPGTRLLVL.

This clonotype has more than one count but fewer than ten. The chain joins TRBV2 to TRBJ2-3; D is perhaps TRBD2 (7 bases). Germline CDR1 and CDR2: SNHLY and FYNNEI. This CDR3 comprises 14 residues. Trimming removed 8 bases from V and 1 base from J, with 13 bases in between. This chain's CDR3 is CASGGASRTDTQYF. CDR3 nucleotide sequence: TGTGCCAGCGGGGGGGCCTCACGCACAGATACGCAGTATTTT.

This sequence joins TRBV5-4 and TRBJ2-3, with D possibly matching TRBD2 (7 bases). Germline V CDR1 and CDR2: SGHNT, YYREEE (reference sequence). This CDR3 comprises 14 residues. Trimming removed 4 bases at V and 3 bases at J, with 12 bases between. DNA of the CDR3: TGTGCCAGCAGCCCCGGGGGGCAGACAGATACGCAGTATTTT. Translation gives CASSPGGQTDTQYF.

This clonotype appeared a few times. The chain uses TRBV29-1 and TRBJ1-1, with D uncertain. The CDR3 has 14 amino acids. The ends were cut back, 1 base at V and 5 bases at J, with 14 bases in the middle. Germline V lookup: CDR1 SQVTM, CDR2 ANQGSEA. The CDR3 region has the DNA TGCAGCGTTGAAGTTCAGGATTACCTTACTGAAGCTTTCTTT. It codes for CSVEVQDYLTEAFF.

This clonotype has ten or more counts. The chain employs TRBV4-2 and TRBJ2-1; maybe TRBD2 (6 bases). Trimming removed 4 bases at V and 7 bases at J, with 20 bases between. The germline gives CDR1 LGHNA, CDR2 YNFKEQ. This CDR3 has 16 residues. CDR3 region: CASSPTSGGRPNEQFF. Written as DNA, the CDR3 is TGTGCCAGCAGCCCCACCTCTGGGGGGAGGCCGAATGAGCAGTTCTTC.

At least ten counts were recorded for this clonotype. The J gene is TRBJ1-2, the V gene TRBV4-3; D gene uncertain. V lost 0 bases, J lost 2 bases, and 7 bases lay in between. CDR1 is LGHNA and CDR2 is YSLEER in the germline V gene. The CDR3 consists of 14 residues. CDR3: CASSQETRNYGYTF. The DNA of the CDR3 is TGCGCCAGCAGCCAAGAAACCCGAAACTATGGCTACACCTTC.

In its sample, this clonotype was seen many times. V is TRBV5-1 and J is TRBJ1-5; 9 bases map to TRBD1. V lost 0 bases and J lost 6; bases outside the gene matches: 10. The CDR3 covers 17 residues. Germline-derived CDR1 and CDR2 are SGHRS and YFSETQ. CDR3 bases: TGCGCCAGCAGCTTGGGTACTGGACAGGGGATGGGTCAGCCCCAGCATTTT. It codes for CASSLGTGQGMGQPQHF.

The sample holds many counts of this clonotype. The chain employs TRBV3-1 and TRBJ2-5; D gene ambiguous. The V and J ends lost 2 bases and 5 bases respectively, with 15 bases between them. The CDR3 runs 15 residues. Germline lookup yields CDR1 LGHDT and CDR2 YNNKEL (reference sequence). The CDR3 coding sequence is TGTGCCAGCAGCCAACAGCCTAGGATGGTGGAGACCCAGTACTTC. This encodes CASSQQPRMVETQYF.

The sample holds many counts of this clonotype. The chain combines TRBV4-1 with TRBJ1-1; no clear D gene. V lost 2 bases and J 1 base, leaving 2 bases between the germline ends. The CDR3 extends over 12 amino acids. The V gene's germline CDR1 is MGHRA and CDR2 YSYEKL. DNA for the CDR3: TGCGCCAGCAGCCAACAGAACACTGAAGCTTTCTTT. This encodes CASSQQNTEAFF.

This sequence joins TRBV5-1 and TRBJ1-6; TRBD1 matches at 7 bases. The germline CDR1 and CDR2 sequences are SGHRS and YFSETQ. CDR3 length: 15 amino acids. V was pared by 3 bases and J by 5 bases, with 5 bases of the junction left unmatched. This CDR3 reads CASSSGQADNSPLHF. The CDR3 DNA is TGCGCCAGCAGCTCTGGACAGGCGGATAATTCACCCCTCCACTTT.

This clonotype was seen repeatedly, ten times or more. This rearrangement joins TRBV4-3 to TRBJ2-5; TRBD1 aligns across 8 bases. This CDR3 spans 13 amino acids. The trim removed 5 bases at V and 4 bases at J, leaving 3 bases unmatched. Germline-derived CDR1 and CDR2 are LGHNA and YSLEER. The CDR3 nucleotides are TGCGCCAGCAGCACACAGGGGGGAGAGACCCAGTACTTC. Protein product: CASSTQGGETQYF.

On this clonotype: A much larger clone is a single base away; this may be a read error. As DNA, the CDR3 is TGCGCCAGCAGCCAAGGGAGGCAGGGGAGACAAGAGACCCAGTACTTC. Translated: CASSQGRQGRQETQYF. The rearrangement uses TRBV4-1 and TRBJ2-5, with a tentative D call TRBD1 (6 bases). This CDR3 is 16 amino acids long. The V and J ends lost 1 base and 2 bases respectively, with 14 bases between them. CDR1 is MGHRA and CDR2 is YSYEKL in the germline V gene.

This clonotype was seen repeatedly, ten times or more. The rearrangement joins TRBV24-1 to TRBJ2-7; TRBD1 matches 7 bases. Per germline, CDR1 KGHDR and CDR2 SFDVKD. Unmatched junction bases numbered 7, after V lost 9 bases and J lost 6 bases. The CDR3 runs 12 residues. The CDR3 is CATQSRGFEQYV. As DNA, the CDR3 is TGTGCCACCCAGTCCAGGGGGTTCGAGCAGTACGTC.

This clonotype was recorded at least ten times. The rearrangement joins TRBV7-9 to TRBJ2-7; D gene ambiguous. Germline CDR1 reads SEHNR; CDR2 reads FQNEAQ (reference sequence). With 1 base removed from V and 3 bases from J, the gap between germline ends came to 16 bases. This CDR3 comprises 16 residues. The CDR3: CASSLGQTAADYEQYF. The CDR3 DNA reads TGTGCCAGCAGCTTAGGCCAAACAGCCGCAGACTACGAGCAGTACTTC.

This clonotype has just a few counts. The genes are TRBV5-1 and TRBJ2-5, with TRBD1 as a possible D gene (6 bases). Germline V gene lookup returns CDR1 SGHRS and CDR2 YFSETQ. CDR3 length: 13 residues. V lost 5 bases to trimming and J lost 2 bases, with 10 bases between them. For the CDR3, the DNA is TGCGCCAGCAGAGGACAGTCACAAGAGACCCAGTACTTC. It specifies CASRGQSQETQYF.

This clonotype was counted at least ten times. One end of the junction varies from germline; a read error may be responsible. CDR3: CASSVTYSDTQYF. The CDR3 coding sequence is TGTGCCAGCAGCGTAACCTACTCAGATACGCAGTATTTT. The chain employs TRBV7-3 and TRBJ2-3; D is unclear. The CDR3 totals 13 residues. The V gene's germline CDR1 is SGHTA and CDR2 FQGTGA.

This clonotype was detected many times. The rearrangement joins TRBV7-2 to TRBJ2-4; 11 positions agree with TRBD2. Looked up from germline, CDR1 is SGHTA and CDR2 is FQGNSA. CDR3 length: 17 residues. V was pared by 1 base and J by 3 bases, with 5 bases of the junction left unmatched. CDR3 nucleotide sequence: TGTGCCAGCAGCTTAGGTGCTAGCGGGAGGTACAAAAACATTCAGTACTTC. Its translation: CASSLGASGRYKNIQYF.

This chain links TRBV14 with TRBJ2-3, with D tentatively TRBD1 or TRBD2 (8 bases each). CDR1 and CDR2 from the germline V gene are SGHDN and FVKESK. V was shortened by 4 bases and J by 3 bases, with 20 bases between the two germline ends. This CDR3 region has 17 residues. In DNA form, the CDR3 reads TGTGCCAGCAGCCCCCCCAGGGGGCGGGGGGCTACAGATACGCAGTATTTT. Translation: CASSPPRGRGATDTQYF.

At least ten counts were recorded for this clonotype. The rearrangement links TRBV20-1 to TRBJ2-5; TRBD1 is a possible D gene (5 bases). Germline assignment: CDR1 DFQATT and CDR2 SNEGSKA (reference sequence). The V end lost 5 bases, the J end lost 5 bases, and 21 bases lay between the germline ends. The CDR3 runs 15 residues. Written as DNA, the CDR3 is TGCAGTGCTCCCCAGCCCAAGGCAGGGTGGGAGACCCAGTACTTC. This codes for CSAPQPKAGWETQYF.

The chain combines TRBV20-1 with TRBJ2-1; 7 bases match TRBD1. Looked up from germline, CDR1 is DFQATT and CDR2 is SNEGSKA (reference sequence). The CDR3 covers 11 residues. The V and J ends lost 8 bases and 5 bases, in that order; junction bases with no gene match: 3. In nucleotides, the CDR3 is TGCAGTTTGGACAGGAACAATGAGCAGTTCTTC. Its translation: CSLDRNNEQFF.

This clonotype has a handful of counts. V usage is TRBV20-1 and J usage is TRBJ2-5; D gene ambiguous. V was shortened by 5 bases and J by 7 bases, with 17 bases between the two germline ends. Germline CDR1 is DFQATT and CDR2 is SNEGSKA (reference sequence). This CDR3 spans 13 amino acids. CDR3 nucleotides: TGCAGTGCTGGGCCTAGGGCCTTCGGGACCCAGTACTTC. Translation: CSAGPRAFGTQYF.

This clonotype has ten or more counts. The J gene is TRBJ2-2, the V gene TRBV7-8, with D maybe TRBD2 (6 bases). The germline V and J ends were trimmed by 1 base and 8 bases, with 14 bases remaining between them. CDR1 is SGHVS and CDR2 is FQNEAQ in the germline V gene. The CDR3 contains 15 residues. For the CDR3, the DNA is TGTGCCAGCAGCTTAGTGGAGATCGGGGGAGGGGAGCTGTTTTTT. Translated: CASSLVEIGGGELFF. Filled out from reference TRBV7-8 and TRBJ2-2, the complete variable domain reads GAGVSQSPRYKVAKRGQDVALRCDPISGHVSLFWYQQALGQGPEFLTYFQNEAQLDKSGLPSDRFFAERPEGSVSTLKIQRTQQEDSAVYLCASSLVEIGGGELFFGEGSRLTVL.